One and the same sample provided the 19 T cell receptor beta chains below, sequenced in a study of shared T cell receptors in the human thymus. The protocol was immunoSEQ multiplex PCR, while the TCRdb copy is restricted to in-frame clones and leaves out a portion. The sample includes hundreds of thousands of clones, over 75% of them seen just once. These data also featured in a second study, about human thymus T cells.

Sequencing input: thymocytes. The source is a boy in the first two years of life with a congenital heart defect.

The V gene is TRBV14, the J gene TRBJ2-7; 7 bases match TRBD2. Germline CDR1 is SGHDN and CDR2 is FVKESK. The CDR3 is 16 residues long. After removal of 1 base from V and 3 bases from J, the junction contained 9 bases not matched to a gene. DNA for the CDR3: TGTGCCAGCAGCCAAGTAGGGGCGGGACTACACTACGAGCAGTACTTC. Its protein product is CASSQVGAGLHYEQYF.

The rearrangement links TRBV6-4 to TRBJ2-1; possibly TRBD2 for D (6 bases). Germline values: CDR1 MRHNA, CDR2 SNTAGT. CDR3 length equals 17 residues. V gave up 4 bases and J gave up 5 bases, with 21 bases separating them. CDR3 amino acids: CASSATAGARVDNEQFF. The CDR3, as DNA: TGTGCCAGCAGTGCGACAGCGGGCGCCCGGGTGGACAATGAGCAGTTCTTC.

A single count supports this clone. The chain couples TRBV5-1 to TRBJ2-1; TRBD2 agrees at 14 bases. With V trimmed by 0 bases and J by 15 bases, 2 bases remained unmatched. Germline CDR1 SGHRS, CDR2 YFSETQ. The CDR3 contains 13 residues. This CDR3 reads CASSLGGLAGVFF. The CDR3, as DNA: TGCGCCAGCAGCTTGGGGGGACTAGCGGGAGTGTTCTTC.

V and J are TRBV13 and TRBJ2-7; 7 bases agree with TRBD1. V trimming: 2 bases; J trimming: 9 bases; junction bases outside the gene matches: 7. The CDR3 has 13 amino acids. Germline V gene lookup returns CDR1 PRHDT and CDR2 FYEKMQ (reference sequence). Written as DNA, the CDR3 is TGTGCCAGCAGCTTACCGACAGGGTCGACGCAGTACTTC. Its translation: CASSLPTGSTQYF.

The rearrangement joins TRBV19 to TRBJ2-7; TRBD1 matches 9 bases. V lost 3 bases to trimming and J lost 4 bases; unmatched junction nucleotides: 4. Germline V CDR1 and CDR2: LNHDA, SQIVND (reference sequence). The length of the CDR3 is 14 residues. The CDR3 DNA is TGTGCCAGTAGTATCGGGACAGGGAAATACGAGCAGTACTTC. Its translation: CASSIGTGKYEQYF.

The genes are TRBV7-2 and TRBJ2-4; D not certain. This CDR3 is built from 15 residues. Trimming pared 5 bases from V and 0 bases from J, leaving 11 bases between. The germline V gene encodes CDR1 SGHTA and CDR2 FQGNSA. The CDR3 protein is CASSPDSLAKNIQYF. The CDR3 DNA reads TGTGCCAGCAGCCCCGACTCCCTAGCCAAAAACATTCAGTACTTC.

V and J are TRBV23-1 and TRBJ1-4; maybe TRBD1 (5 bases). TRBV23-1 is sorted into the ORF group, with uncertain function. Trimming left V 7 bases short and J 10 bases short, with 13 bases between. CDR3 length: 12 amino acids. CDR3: CASNPGGRKLFF. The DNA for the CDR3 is TGCGCCAGCAATCCGGGGGGAAGAAAACTGTTTTTT.

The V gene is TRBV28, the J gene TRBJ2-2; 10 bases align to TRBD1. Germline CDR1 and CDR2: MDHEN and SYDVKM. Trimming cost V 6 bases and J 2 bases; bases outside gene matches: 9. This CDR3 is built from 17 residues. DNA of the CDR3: TGTGCCAGCAGCTTCCGGGACAGGGGTCCCAACACCGGGGAGCTGTTTTTT. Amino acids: CASSFRDRGPNTGELFF.

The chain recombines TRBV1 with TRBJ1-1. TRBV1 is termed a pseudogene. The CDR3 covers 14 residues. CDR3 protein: CTSSQEGLNTEAFF. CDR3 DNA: TGCACCAGCAGCCAGGAGGGCCTAAACACTGAAGCTTTCTTT.

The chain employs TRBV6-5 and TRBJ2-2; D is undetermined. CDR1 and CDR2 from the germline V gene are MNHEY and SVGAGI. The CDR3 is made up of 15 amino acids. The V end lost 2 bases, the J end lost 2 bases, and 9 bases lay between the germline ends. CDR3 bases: TGTGCCAGCAGTTACGTAACTCCTAACACCGGGGAGCTGTTTTTT. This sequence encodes CASSYVTPNTGELFF.

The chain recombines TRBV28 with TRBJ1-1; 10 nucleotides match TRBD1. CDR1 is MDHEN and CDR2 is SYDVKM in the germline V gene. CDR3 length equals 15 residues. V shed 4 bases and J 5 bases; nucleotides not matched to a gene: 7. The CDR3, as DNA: TGTGCCAGCAGTTGGCCGGGACAGGGGAGGACTGAAGCTTTCTTT. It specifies CASSWPGQGRTEAFF.

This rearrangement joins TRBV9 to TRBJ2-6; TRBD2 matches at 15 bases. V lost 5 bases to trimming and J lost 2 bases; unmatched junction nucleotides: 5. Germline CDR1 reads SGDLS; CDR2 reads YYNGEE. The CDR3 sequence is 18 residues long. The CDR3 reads CASSDGTSGRPGANVLTF. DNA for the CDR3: TGTGCCAGCAGTGATGGGACTAGCGGGAGGCCTGGGGCCAACGTCCTGACTTTC.

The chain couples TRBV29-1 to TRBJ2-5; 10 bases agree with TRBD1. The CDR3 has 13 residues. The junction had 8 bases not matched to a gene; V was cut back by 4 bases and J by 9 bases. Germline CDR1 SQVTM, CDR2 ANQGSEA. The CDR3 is CSVVRRQGAAQYF. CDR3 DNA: TGCAGCGTTGTTAGAAGACAGGGGGCGGCCCAGTACTTC.

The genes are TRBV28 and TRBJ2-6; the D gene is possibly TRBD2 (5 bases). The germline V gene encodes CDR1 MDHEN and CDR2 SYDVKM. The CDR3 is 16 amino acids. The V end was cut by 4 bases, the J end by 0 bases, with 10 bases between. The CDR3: CASSSGIHSGANVLTF. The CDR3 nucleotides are TGTGCCAGCAGTTCCGGGATCCACTCTGGGGCCAACGTCCTGACTTTC.

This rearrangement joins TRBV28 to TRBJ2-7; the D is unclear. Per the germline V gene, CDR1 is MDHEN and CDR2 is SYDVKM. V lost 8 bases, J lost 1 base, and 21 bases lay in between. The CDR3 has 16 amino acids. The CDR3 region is CASAFGPRTHSYEQYF. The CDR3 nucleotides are TGTGCCAGCGCCTTTGGGCCAAGAACTCATTCCTACGAGCAGTACTTC.

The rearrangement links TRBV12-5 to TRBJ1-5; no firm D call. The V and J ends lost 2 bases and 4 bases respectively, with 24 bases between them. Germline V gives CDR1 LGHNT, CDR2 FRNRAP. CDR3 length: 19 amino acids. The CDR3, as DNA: TGTGCTAGTGGTTTGTGGCTCGGTCTGTATCCGGAACTAAATCAGCCCCAGCATTTT. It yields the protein CASGLWLGLYPELNQPQHF.

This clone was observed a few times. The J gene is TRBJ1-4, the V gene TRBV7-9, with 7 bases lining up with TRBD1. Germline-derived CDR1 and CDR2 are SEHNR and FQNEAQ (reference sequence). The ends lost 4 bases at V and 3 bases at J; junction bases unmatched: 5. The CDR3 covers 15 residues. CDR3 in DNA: TGTGCCAGCAGCTGGGGGACAGAGGCTAATGAAAAACTGTTTTTT. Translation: CASSWGTEANEKLFF. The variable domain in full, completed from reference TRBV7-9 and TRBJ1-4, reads DTGVSQNPRHKITKRGQNVTFRCDPISEHNRLYWYRQTLGQGPEFLTYFQNEAQLEKSRLLSDRFSAERPKGSFSTLEIQRTEQGDSAMYLCASSWGTEANEKLFFGSGTQLSVL.

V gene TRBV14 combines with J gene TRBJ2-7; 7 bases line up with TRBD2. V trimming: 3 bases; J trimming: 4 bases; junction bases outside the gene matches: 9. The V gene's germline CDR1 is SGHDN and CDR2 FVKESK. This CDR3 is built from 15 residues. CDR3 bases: TGTGCCAGCAGCCACGGAGCTAGCGGCCGGTACGAGCAGTACTTC. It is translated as CASSHGASGRYEQYF.

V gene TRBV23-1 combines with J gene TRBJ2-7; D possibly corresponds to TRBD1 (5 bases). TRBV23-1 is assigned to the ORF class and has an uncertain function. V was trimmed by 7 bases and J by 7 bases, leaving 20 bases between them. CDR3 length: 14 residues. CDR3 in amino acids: CASNIPGLEREQYF. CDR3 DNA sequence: TGCGCCAGCAACATTCCAGGGTTGGAAAGAGAGCAGTACTTC.